The entry below describes one T cell receptor (beta chain). Antigen unknown. Thawed PBMCs were FACS-sorted into unstimulated CD4+CD25+CD127- regulatory T cells, CD4+CD25- non-regulatory cells, CD4 and CD8 cells. Before regulatory T cell sorting, thawed PBMCs rested overnight at 37°C in about 200 IU/ml IL-2. This sample is part of a study of Tregs in tolerant kidney transplant recipients. Whole-study results and caveats: Validation in larger populations is needed because few patients were studied.

The germline CDR1 and CDR2 sequences are SGHTA and FQGNSA. Between the trimmed V and J ends, which lost 2 bases and 2 bases, there was a span of 10 bases. This CDR3 region has 15 residues. The assay was immunoSEQ multiplex PCR, and TCRdb's table has in-frame clones only and misses some. The data contain 50,000 or so clones, about 90% of them singletons. The rearrangement links TRBV7-2 to TRBJ1-5; D remains unclear. The specimen was Tregs from blood. The receptor was derived from a human donor in good health. The CDR3 protein is CASSLRVYGNQPQHF. In DNA, the CDR3 is TGTGCCAGCAGCTTAAGGGTTTACGGCAATCAGCCCCAGCATTTT.